This passage covers 7 T cell receptor beta chains from one sample sequenced in a study of blood T cells in healthy people across ages. The second PCR ran roughly 6 to 11 cycles with a sample-barcoded 5' primer and J-beta primers. MiXCR, run by TCRdb on the 5' RACE reads, gives a single entry per CDR3 protein. The data contain 1 million or so distinct CDR3 sequences, around 43% of them singletons. The material sequenced was blood. The receptors stem from a woman aged 60-75 years in good health.

In this sample, this clonotype turned up a few times. V is TRBV29-1 and J is TRBJ2-5; TRBD2 matches 10 bases. The J call may be faulty, since TRBJ2-7 better matches the DNA end. Germline-derived CDR1 and CDR2 are SQVTM and ANQGSEA. The CDR3 loop spans 14 amino acids. CDR3 nucleotide sequence: TGCAGCGTTGATGGGCTAGCGGGAGACAACGAGCAGTACTTC. Amino acid sequence: CSVDGLAGDNEQYF.

This clonotype appeared a few times. The genes are TRBV12-3 or TRBV12-4 and TRBJ2-7, with D perhaps TRBD1 or TRBD2 (5 bases each). The V and J ends lost 4 bases and 1 base respectively, with 11 bases between them. CDR3 size: 14 residues. The chain's CDR3 is CASSWGPQSYEQYF. As DNA, the CDR3 is TGTGCCAGCAGTTGGGGACCGCAGTCCTACGAGCAGTACTTC.

The genes are TRBV12-3 or TRBV12-4 and TRBJ2-7; D is uncertain. Trimming removed 2 bases at V and 10 bases at J, with 15 bases between. The CDR3 length is 13 residues. The CDR3 protein is CASSLLALSAQYF. The CDR3 nucleotides are TGTGCCAGCAGTTTACTGGCGCTATCTGCCCAGTACTTC.

The chain carries TRBV3-1 and TRBJ2-4; D is uncertain. The CDR3 runs to 14 residues. Germline CDR1 is LGHDT and CDR2 is YNNKEL (reference sequence). Trimming took 4 bases from V and 8 from J, leaving 15 bases between them. The CDR3 DNA follows: TGTGCCAGCAGCCCTTTGATGCGATCTGACATTCAGTACTTC. Translated, it gives CASSPLMRSDIQYF.

This clonotype has just a few counts. The chain recombines TRBV30 with TRBJ2-7; D gene ambiguous. Germline CDR1 reads GTSNPN; CDR2 reads SVGIG (reference sequence). CDR3 length equals 15 residues. The ends were cut back, 0 bases at V and 3 bases at J, with 15 bases in the middle. CDR3 sequence: CAWSVRLNPLYEQYF. DNA for the CDR3: TGTGCCTGGAGTGTACGTCTGAACCCTCTCTACGAGCAGTACTTC.

This rearrangement joins TRBV19 to TRBJ2-3; TRBD1 aligns across 8 bases. CDR1 and CDR2 from the germline V gene are LNHDA and SQIVND (reference sequence). Losses at the gene ends were 5 bases for V and 4 bases for J; bases not matched to a gene: 5. The CDR3 consists of 14 residues. This chain's CDR3 is CASSLGTGSDTQYF. The CDR3 region has the DNA TGTGCCAGTAGTCTCGGGACAGGCTCAGATACGCAGTATTTT.

The V call is TRBV7-9, the J call TRBJ2-1; no reliable D call. Deletions cut 1 base from V and 0 bases from J, with 10 bases between. The germline V gene encodes CDR1 SEHNR and CDR2 FQNEAQ (reference sequence). CDR3 length equals 16 residues. The CDR3 region is CASSLGPRSSYNEQFF. The CDR3 DNA reads as TGTGCCAGCAGCTTAGGACCCCGGAGCTCCTACAATGAGCAGTTCTTC.